A single sample gave rise to the 15 T cell receptor beta chains below, sequenced in a study of T cells after yellow fever vaccination. One entry per CDR3 protein, called by TCRdb with MiXCR from the 5' RACE reads. The sample carries 400,000 to 650,000 distinct CDR3 sequences, 21% recorded once. The specimen was PBMCs, collected less than 25 days after the first yellow fever vaccination. These receptors were obtained from a man aged 18 to 29 who received the YFV17D yellow fever vaccine.

This chain uses TRBV28 with TRBJ2-7; 8 bases map to TRBD1. V trimming: 5 bases; J trimming: 10 bases; junction bases outside the gene matches: 7. The CDR3 runs to 12 residues. Per the germline V gene, CDR1 is MDHEN and CDR2 is SYDVKM. The CDR3 DNA reads as TGTGCCAGCAGTCAGCCTGGACAGGGACAGTACGTC. It specifies CASSQPGQGQYV.

The chain uses TRBV3-1 and TRBJ1-4; 7 positions agree with TRBD1. V dropped 1 base and J dropped 13; count of bases not matched to a gene: 9. Germline V gene sequence: CDR1 LGHDT, CDR2 YNNKEL (reference sequence). The CDR3 covers 14 residues. DNA for the CDR3: TGTGCCAGCAGCCAAGGGCCACAGGGGAGGAGACTGTTTTTT. Its protein is CASSQGPQGRRLFF.

The gene calls are TRBV7-2 and TRBJ1-2; 7 bases align to TRBD1. In germline, CDR1 is SGHTA, CDR2 FQGNSA. The ends lost 4 bases at V and 4 bases at J; junction bases unmatched: 9. CDR3 length: 15 residues. The CDR3 DNA follows: TGTGCCAGCAGCTCCACGAGGGACAGCCCCTATGGCTACACCTTC. This encodes CASSSTRDSPYGYTF.

A few counts support this clonotype. The rearrangement uses TRBV7-2 and TRBJ2-2, with D unresolved. The CDR3 extends over 12 amino acids. The V gene's germline CDR1 is SGHTA and CDR2 FQGNSA. The V end was cut by 5 bases, the J end by 7 bases, with 8 bases between. CDR3 residues: CASSPQLGELFF. As DNA, the CDR3 is TGTGCCAGCAGCCCGCAGCTCGGGGAGCTGTTTTTT.

The chain is built from TRBV7-2 and TRBJ2-3; D not certain. Germline CDR1 reads SGHTA; CDR2 reads FQGNSA. CDR3 size: 16 residues. The V and J ends lost 2 bases and 6 bases respectively, with 18 bases between them. CDR3 in DNA: TGTGCCAGCAGCTTATTTAAGTCTTTAGGTCAGGATACGCAGTATTTT. Encoded protein: CASSLFKSLGQDTQYF.

Only a few counts were recorded for this clonotype. The chain has TRBV24-1 and TRBJ1-5; D is undetermined. V lost 5 bases to trimming and J lost 7 bases, with 8 bases between them. This CDR3 has 12 residues. Germline V gene data show CDR1 as KGHDR and CDR2 as SFDVKD. As DNA, the CDR3 is TGTGCCACCAGTGTAGCGGGACAGCCCCAGCATTTT. Translation: CATSVAGQPQHF.

V and J are TRBV28 and TRBJ1-2; possible D gene TRBD1, 5 bases. Trimming removed 5 bases at V and 10 bases at J, with 17 bases between. CDR1 and CDR2 (germline): MDHEN, SYDVKM. This CDR3 spans 13 amino acids. CDR3 sequence (DNA): TGTGCCAGCAGTACCCCGGGGGGGTTGAACTACACCTTC. Translating gives CASSTPGGLNYTF.

The chain uses TRBV4-1 and TRBJ1-2, with 8 bases fitting TRBD1. V shed 2 bases, J shed 7 bases, and the junction held 6 bases outside the gene matches. Germline values: CDR1 MGHRA, CDR2 YSYEKL. The CDR3 covers 14 residues. CDR3 coding DNA: TGCGCCAGCAGCCAATATCAGGGGGCGATTGGCTACACCTTC. Amino acids: CASSQYQGAIGYTF.

This clonotype showed up just a few times. The chain combines TRBV23-1 with TRBJ2-7, with 8 bases that match TRBD1. TRBV23-1 is assigned to the ORF class and has an uncertain function. The ends lost 6 bases at V and 5 bases at J; junction bases unmatched: 3. The length of the CDR3 is 12 residues. The CDR3 region has the DNA TGCGCCAGCAGGCAACAGGGGGACGAGCAGTACTTC. Its protein is CASRQQGDEQYF.

This clonotype is a singleton in its sample. J is TRBJ2-7 and V is TRBV3-1, with 10 bases aligning to TRBD1. The CDR3 has 17 residues. Trimming cost V 7 bases and J 5 bases; bases outside gene matches: 17. Germline lookup yields CDR1 LGHDT and CDR2 YNNKEL (reference sequence). Written as DNA, the CDR3 is TGTGCCAGCACCTACCACCGGGACAGGGGACATCTTGACGAGCAGTACGTC. Translation gives CASTYHRDRGHLDEQYV.

A few counts support this clonotype. This chain uses TRBV12-3 or TRBV12-4 with TRBJ2-5; D perhaps matches TRBD1 (7 bases). Trimming pared 6 bases from V and 8 bases from J, leaving 19 bases between. The CDR3 has 14 amino acids. CDR3 in amino acids: CASRPEGAHKTQYF. DNA of the CDR3: TGTGCCAGCAGGCCGGAGGGGGCCCACAAAACCCAGTACTTC.

This clonotype was counted between two and nine times. The chain joins TRBV5-8 to TRBJ2-5, with 8 bases that match TRBD2. This CDR3 spans 16 amino acids. CDR1 and CDR2 (germline): SGHTS, YDEGEE. Unmatched junction bases numbered 4, after V lost 0 bases and J lost 0 bases. DNA of the CDR3: TGTGCCAGCAGCTTGGACCCAGCGGGGGACCAAGAGACCCAGTACTTC. Protein product: CASSLDPAGDQETQYF.

This clonotype was seen only a few times. V is TRBV6-1 and J is TRBJ1-5; D ambiguous. The CDR3 totals 16 residues. The V end was cut by 3 bases, the J end by 1 base, with 13 bases between. Germline CDR1 and CDR2: MNHNS and SASEGT. CDR3 protein: CASSDPRRGSNQPQHF. The CDR3 region has the DNA TGTGCCAGCAGTGACCCCAGGCGGGGAAGCAATCAGCCCCAGCATTTT.

The rearrangement joins TRBV11-2 to TRBJ2-1; weak D call: TRBD2 (6 bases). Germline CDR1 reads SGHAT; CDR2 reads FQNNGV. This CDR3 contains 14 residues. V was trimmed by 6 bases and J by 2 bases, leaving 11 bases between them. The CDR3: CASSGRNTYNEQFF. The CDR3 DNA sequence: TGTGCCAGCAGTGGGAGGAACACCTACAATGAGCAGTTCTTC.

This clonotype was counted between two and nine times. The rearrangement links TRBV7-2 to TRBJ1-6; D unresolved. The CDR3 loop spans 15 amino acids. Trimming removed 5 bases at V and 7 bases at J, with 15 bases between. Per the germline V gene, CDR1 is SGHTA and CDR2 is FQGNSA. Here the CDR3 reads CASSAGGRKNSPLHF. CDR3 DNA sequence: TGTGCCAGCAGCGCCGGTGGGCGAAAAAATTCACCCCTCCACTTT.